This T cell receptor beta chain was sequenced in a study of cytomegalovirus exposure and HLA in healthy donors. Primers: 60 Vbeta forward and 13 Jbeta reverse. The protocol was immunoSEQ multiplex PCR, while the TCRdb copy is restricted to in-frame clones and leaves out a portion. This repertoire shows 91,000 or so clones, 70% to 85% found once; its top ten account for more than 5%. Note on this clone: The antigen is not known.

Broader study findings: A later analysis reportedly identified an Asian-associated ancestry cluster as carrying fewer N-insertions than the roughly 700-donor mean. For TCR beta chains, V- and J-gene trimming was later linked to a missense DCLRE1C variant. After further analysis at a later stage, 16,951 TCR beta sequences were associated with HLA alleles at 0.05 false discovery rate.

J lost 4 bases, V lost 5 bases, and 7 bases had no gene match. Germline-derived CDR1 and CDR2 are ENHRY and SYGVKD. This CDR3 is built from 14 residues. The receptor comes from a man aged 30 to 45 in good health and CMV-seropositive. The specimen sequenced was PBMCs. The V call is TRBV10-3, the J call TRBJ1-2, with 7 bases identical to TRBD1. The CDR3 DNA sequence: TGTGCCATCAGTTCCATACAGGGGAGCTATGGCTACACCTTC. This gives the protein CAISSIQGSYGYTF.